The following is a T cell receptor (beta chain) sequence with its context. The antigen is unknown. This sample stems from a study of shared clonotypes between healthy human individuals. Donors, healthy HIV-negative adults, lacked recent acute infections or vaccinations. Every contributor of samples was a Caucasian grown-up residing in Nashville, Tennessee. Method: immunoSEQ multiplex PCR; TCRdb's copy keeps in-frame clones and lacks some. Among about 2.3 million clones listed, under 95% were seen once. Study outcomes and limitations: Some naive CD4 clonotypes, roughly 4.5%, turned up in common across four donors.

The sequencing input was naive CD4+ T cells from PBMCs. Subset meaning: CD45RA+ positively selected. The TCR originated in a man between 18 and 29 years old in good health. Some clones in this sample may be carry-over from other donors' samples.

The CDR3 region is CASSSGNLHATDTQYF. As DNA, the CDR3 is TGTGCCAGCAGCTCCGGGAACCTACATGCCACAGATACGCAGTATTTT. The rearrangement links TRBV5-4 to TRBJ2-3; a possible D gene is TRBD2 (5 bases). Per germline, CDR1 SGHNT and CDR2 YYREEE (reference sequence). V lost 3 bases to trimming and J lost 2 bases, with 16 bases between them. There are 16 residues in the CDR3.